The T cell receptor (beta chain) under discussion was sequenced for a study of cytomegalovirus exposure and HLA in healthy donors. Both 60 Vbeta primers and 13 Jbeta primers went into the PCR. Measured with immunoSEQ multiplex PCR; TCRdb has only the in-frame clones, and not every one. This sample has 97,000 or so clones, with roughly a tenth found just once. Study-wide findings and caveats: At a 0.05 false discovery rate, a later analysis found roughly 17,000 TCR beta sequences to be associated with HLA alleles.

Ten or more counts support this clone. The antigen is undetermined. This TCR derives from a man aged 45-60 years in good health and CMV-seropositive. Specimen: PBMCs.

The CDR3 protein is CASSLGGARTEAFF. CDR3 coding DNA: TGTGCCAGCAGCTTAGGGGGGGCGCGAACTGAAGCTTTCTTT. This chain joins TRBV13 and TRBJ1-1; a weak D match, TRBD1 (6 bases). This CDR3 spans 14 amino acids. CDR1 and CDR2 from the germline V gene are PRHDT and FYEKMQ (reference sequence). Trimming took 0 bases from V and 5 from J, leaving 10 bases between them.